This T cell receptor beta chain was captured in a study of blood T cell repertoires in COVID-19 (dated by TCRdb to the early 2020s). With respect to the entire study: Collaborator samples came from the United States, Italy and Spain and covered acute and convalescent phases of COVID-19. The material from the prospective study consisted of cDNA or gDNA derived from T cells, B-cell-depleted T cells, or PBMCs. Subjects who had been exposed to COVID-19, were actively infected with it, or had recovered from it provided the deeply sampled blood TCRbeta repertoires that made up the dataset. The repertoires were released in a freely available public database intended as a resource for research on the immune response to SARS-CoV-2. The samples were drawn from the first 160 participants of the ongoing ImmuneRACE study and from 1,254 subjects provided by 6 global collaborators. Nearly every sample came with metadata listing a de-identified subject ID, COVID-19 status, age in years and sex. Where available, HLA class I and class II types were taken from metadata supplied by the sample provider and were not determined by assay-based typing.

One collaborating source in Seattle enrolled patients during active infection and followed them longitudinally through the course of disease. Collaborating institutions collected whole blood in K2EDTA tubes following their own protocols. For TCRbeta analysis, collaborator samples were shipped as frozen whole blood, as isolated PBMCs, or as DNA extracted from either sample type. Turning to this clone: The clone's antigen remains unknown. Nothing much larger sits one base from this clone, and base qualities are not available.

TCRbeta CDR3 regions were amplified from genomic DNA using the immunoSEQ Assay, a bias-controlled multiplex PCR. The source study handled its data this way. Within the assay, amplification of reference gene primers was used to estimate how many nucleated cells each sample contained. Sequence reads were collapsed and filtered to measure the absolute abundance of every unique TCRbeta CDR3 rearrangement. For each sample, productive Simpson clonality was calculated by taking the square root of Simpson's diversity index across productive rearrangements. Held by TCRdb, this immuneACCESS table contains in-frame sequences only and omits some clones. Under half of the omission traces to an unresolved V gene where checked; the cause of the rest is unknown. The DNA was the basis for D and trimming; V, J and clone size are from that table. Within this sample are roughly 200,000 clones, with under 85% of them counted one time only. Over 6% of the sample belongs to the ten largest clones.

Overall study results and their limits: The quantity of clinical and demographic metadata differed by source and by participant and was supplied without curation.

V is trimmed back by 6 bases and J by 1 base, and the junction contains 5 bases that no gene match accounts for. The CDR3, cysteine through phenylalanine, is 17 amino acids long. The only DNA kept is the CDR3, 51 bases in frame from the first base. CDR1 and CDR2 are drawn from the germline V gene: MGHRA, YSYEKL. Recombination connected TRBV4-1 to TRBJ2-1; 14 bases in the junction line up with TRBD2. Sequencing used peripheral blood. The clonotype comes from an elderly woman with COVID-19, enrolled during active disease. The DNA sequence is TGCGCCAGCAGTCGGACTAGCGGGAGGTATTCCTACAATGAGCAGTTCTTC. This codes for CASSRTSGRYSYNEQFF.